This section outlines one T cell receptor beta chain sequence together with its context. In its sample, this clonotype was seen many times. Its antigen is not yet known. Base qualities are not provided; no much larger clone lies one nucleotide away. The entry originates in a study of early T cells in non-severe SARS-CoV-2 infection (dated by TCRdb to about 2021). Regarding the study in general: Bulk RNA from unsorted whole blood was used for TCR sequencing, so alpha and beta chains could not be paired.

The study was a case-control design nested within a healthcare worker cohort in London, UK, with weekly nasopharyngeal swab PCR tests and blood sampling. Healthcare workers were recruited during the week of the UK lockdown, between 23 and 31 March 2020, and followed weekly for up to 16 weeks. Library preparation was by 5' RACE. For sequencing, a NextSeq 500 was employed. To correct for sequencing error and PCR bias, the TCR library protocol tagged individual cDNA molecules with unique molecular identifiers. TCR alpha and beta chains were both sequenced, and the abundances of alpha and beta sequences in each sample were closely correlated with each other. As for the authors' bioinformatics: Decombinator V4 was used to annotate TCR sequences for V gene, J gene and CDR3. Expanded TCRs were defined as changing significantly between any two time points under a Poisson model with p below 0.0001. TCR abundances were normalised to the total number of TCRs sequenced in each sample and reported as counts per million. MAIT TCRs were defined by TRAV1-2 paired with TRAJ12, TRAJ20 or TRAJ33, and iNKT TCRs by TRAV10 paired with TRAJ18. VDJdb, accessed on 1 November 2021, was searched for TCRs annotated for CMV, EBV and SARS-CoV-2, and TCRs annotated for more than one antigen were excluded. The raw public data were reprocessed by TCRdb itself: fastp quality trimming at Q25, MiXCR clonotype calling, in-frame beta chains only. CDR3 protein sequences are deduplicated, and each keeps its most common genes and DNA. The V and J calls were not made by the authors but by TCRdb's processing. This sample holds about 64,000 distinct CDR3 sequences; around 18% were observed only once. Of the sample, roughly 8.2% is held by the ten largest clones.

The research as a whole found: Matching against VDJdb was skewed toward anti-spike CD8 responses, likely underestimated virus-specific expansions, and missed private and CD4 specificities.

The CDR3 sequence holds 13 residues, the cysteine and phenylalanine included. Left in the record is the CDR3 DNA by itself, 39 bases read in frame from the first base. CDR1 and CDR2, per the germline V gene, are SGHTA and FQGNSA. V is trimmed back by 5 bases and J by 4 bases, and the junction contains 1 base that no gene match accounts for. The source material was whole blood, sampled at baseline. The sequence is built from TRBV7-2 and TRBJ1-3, with 8 bases aligning to TRBD1. This sequence originates from an adult who was a healthcare worker with PCR-confirmed SARS-CoV-2 infection or an uninfected control (not recorded which). The sequenced DNA: TGTGCCAGCAGCCGGGACAGGGGAAACACCATATATTTT. This gives the protein CASSRDRGNTIYF.